What follows are 30 T cell receptor beta chains derived from one specimen sequenced in a study of blood T cell repertoires in COVID-19. Sequencing was performed with immunoSEQ multiplex PCR; in TCRdb, only in-frame clones are kept and a portion is missing. In the table there are around 52,000 clones, roughly 80% of which are singletons. The sample comprised peripheral blood. These receptors all stem from a woman between 55 and 75 years old with acute or convalescent COVID-19.

Concerning this clone itself: The sample contains more than one DNA sequence encoding this CDR3. The chain carries TRBV4-3 and TRBJ1-5; 7 bases match TRBD1. Germline trimming cut 0 bases from V and 6 bases from J; bases unmatched to any gene: 2. CDR1 and CDR2 (germline): LGHNA, YSLEER. The CDR3 sequence is 14 residues long. The CDR3 nucleotides read TGCGCCAGCAGCCAAGAGACAGGGCGTCAGCCCCAGCATTTT. Its translation: CASSQETGRQPQHF.

The rearrangement links TRBV25-1 to TRBJ2-7, with D hard to call. V lost 5 bases, J lost 6 bases, and 2 bases lay in between. The CDR3 totals 9 residues. Per the germline V gene, CDR1 is MGHDK and CDR2 is SYGVNS. CDR3 sequence: CASSREQYF. The DNA of the CDR3 is TGTGCCAGCAGTCGCGAGCAGTACTTC.

The chain employs TRBV10-2 and TRBJ2-7, with TRBD2 matching over 7 bases. This CDR3 has 16 residues. Germline CDR1 is WSHSY and CDR2 is SAAADI. V lost 3 bases to trimming and J lost 3 bases; unmatched junction nucleotides: 11. CDR3 in DNA: TGCGCCAGCAGTGATGTCTCGGGGGGTAAAAACTACGAGCAGTACTTC. It codes for CASSDVSGGKNYEQYF.

This sequence joins TRBV18 and TRBJ2-1; tentatively, D is TRBD1 (6 bases). V lost 8 bases and J lost 4, with 15 bases in between. Per the germline V gene, CDR1 is KGHSH and CDR2 is LQKENI. The CDR3 is 14 amino acids. The CDR3 DNA is TGTGCCAGCACCACAGGGCAGATATACAATGAGCAGTTCTTC. The encoded protein is CASTTGQIYNEQFF.

J is TRBJ1-5 and V is TRBV24-1, with 9 bases identical to TRBD1. CDR1 and CDR2 from the germline V gene are KGHDR and SFDVKD. This CDR3 region has 14 residues. V was pared by 4 bases and J by 6 bases, with 3 bases of the junction left unmatched. The CDR3: CATSEGQGSQPQHF. CDR3 nucleotides: TGTGCCACCAGTGAAGGACAGGGGAGTCAGCCCCAGCATTTT.

The V call is TRBV5-1, the J call TRBJ2-2; TRBD1 aligns across 8 bases. The CDR3 length is 15 residues. The germline CDR1 and CDR2 sequences are SGHRS and YFSETQ. The V and J ends lost 1 base and 4 bases, in that order; junction bases with no gene match: 3. CDR3 amino acids: CASSLTGGSTGELFF. As DNA, the CDR3 is TGCGCCAGCAGCTTGACAGGGGGTTCCACCGGGGAGCTGTTTTTT.

V gene TRBV4-3 combines with J gene TRBJ1-2; maybe TRBD1 (6 bases). The germline V gene has CDR1 LGHNA and CDR2 YSLEER. The CDR3 consists of 13 residues. V gave up 2 bases and J gave up 8 bases, with 12 bases separating them. The CDR3 loop is CASSQTGTSGYTF. Here the CDR3 DNA reads TGCGCCAGCAGCCAAACCGGGACATCCGGCTACACCTTC.

This chain connects TRBV2 to TRBJ2-3; unclear D gene. V shed 6 bases and J shed 6 bases, with 13 bases lying between them. The CDR3 contains 13 residues. Germline assignment: CDR1 SNHLY and CDR2 FYNNEI. In nucleotides, the CDR3 is TGTGCCAGCAGCACAGCTGAGACGGATACGCAGTATTTT. Its translation: CASSTAETDTQYF. The whole variable domain, remainder taken from reference TRBV2 and TRBJ2-3, is EPEVTQTPSHQVTQMGQEVILRCVPISNHLYFYWYRQILGQKVEFLVSFYNNEISEKSEIFDDQFSVERPDGSNFTLKIRSTKLEDSAMYFCASSTAETDTQYFGPGTRLTVL.

The chain carries TRBV7-2 and TRBJ2-1; 9 nucleotides agree with TRBD2. The CDR3 contains 18 residues. Germline V gene data show CDR1 as SGHTA and CDR2 as FQGNSA. Unmatched junction bases numbered 11, after V lost 1 base and J lost 4 bases. The CDR3 nucleotides are TGTGCCAGCAGCTTAGTGGTGGTCGGGACTAGCTCGTACAATGAGCAGTTCTTC. Protein: CASSLVVVGTSSYNEQFF.

The gene calls are TRBV25-1 and TRBJ1-1; D possibly corresponds to TRBD1 (5 bases). The CDR3 contains 15 residues. Germline loops: CDR1 MGHDK, CDR2 SYGVNS. The germline V and J ends were trimmed by 5 bases and 1 base, with 14 bases remaining between them. The CDR3 sequence is CASSLSGGKNTEAFF. Written as DNA, the CDR3 is TGTGCCAGCAGTCTCTCGGGGGGGAAGAACACTGAAGCTTTCTTT.

This chain links TRBV13 with TRBJ2-3; the match to TRBD1 covers 9 bases. Germline V gene data show CDR1 as PRHDT and CDR2 as FYEKMQ (reference sequence). This CDR3 has 16 residues. With 5 bases clipped from V and 2 bases from J, the junction kept 8 bases outside the gene matches. The CDR3 bases are TGTGCCAGCAGCACAAGGGGACAGGGAGTCACAGATACGCAGTATTTT. This encodes CASSTRGQGVTDTQYF.

This chain uses TRBV6-5 with TRBJ2-1; no clear D. Germline assignment: CDR1 MNHEY and CDR2 SVGAGI. The CDR3 contains 13 residues. Between the trimmed V and J ends, which lost 8 bases and 1 base, there was a span of 9 bases. The CDR3 sequence: CASSILSYNEQFF. As DNA, the CDR3 is TGTGCCAGCTCAATCCTATCCTACAATGAGCAGTTCTTC.

The J gene is TRBJ2-5, the V gene TRBV6-1; D gene uncertain. Germline V gene data show CDR1 as MNHNS and CDR2 as SASEGT. Between the trimmed V and J ends, which lost 1 base and 7 bases, there was a span of 10 bases. This CDR3 has 13 residues. The CDR3 DNA reads as TGTGCCAGCAGTGAAGGGAAGGCAGGGACCCAGTACTTC. Its protein is CASSEGKAGTQYF.

The chain employs TRBV11-1 and TRBJ2-1; possible D gene TRBD2, 5 bases. There are 12 residues in the CDR3. Germline-derived CDR1 and CDR2 are SGHAT and FQDESV (reference sequence). The V and J ends lost 5 bases and 7 bases respectively, with 9 bases between them. The CDR3 bases are TGTGCCAGCAGCCGGGGTTTGAATGAGCAGTTCTTC. It yields the protein CASSRGLNEQFF.

The chain carries TRBV21-1 and TRBJ1-4; TRBD1 was called by the table and not checked on the DNA. TRBV21-1 is termed a pseudogene. This CDR3 spans 13 amino acids. Here the CDR3 reads CASSPDINEKLFF. DNA for the CDR3: TGTGCCAGCAGCCCAGACATTAATGAAAAACTGTTTTTT.

This sequence joins TRBV6-2 or TRBV6-3 and TRBJ2-2, with TRBD2 as a possible D gene (5 bases). The CDR3 spans 13 residues. Germline CDR1 is MNHEY and CDR2 is SVGEGT. The V and J ends lost 4 bases and 6 bases respectively, with 9 bases between them. The DNA for the CDR3 is TGTGCCAGCAGTTTAGTCGGGGCCGGGGAGCTGTTTTTT. It encodes CASSLVGAGELFF.

This clone was found once. This chain links TRBV19 with TRBJ2-2; TRBD2 matches 9 bases. The CDR3 consists of 16 residues. Germline CDR1 reads LNHDA; CDR2 reads SQIVND (reference sequence). With 4 bases clipped from V and 4 bases from J, the junction kept 7 bases outside the gene matches. The CDR3 coding sequence is TGTGCCAGTAGTAAAATAGCGGGGGCGGTCACCGGGGAGCTGTTTTTT. This sequence encodes CASSKIAGAVTGELFF. The full variable domain, completed using reference TRBV19 and TRBJ2-2, is DGGITQSPKYLFRKEGQNVTLSCEQNLNHDAMYWYRQDPGQGLRLIYYSQIVNDFQKGDIAEGYSVSREKKESFPLTVTSAQKNPTAFYLCASSKIAGAVTGELFFGEGSRLTVL.

This clone was recorded once. The chain joins TRBV12-3 or TRBV12-4 to TRBJ2-7; D gene unclear. This CDR3 is built from 11 residues. V lost 6 bases and J 2 bases, leaving 5 bases between the germline ends. Written as DNA, the CDR3 is TGTGCCAGCAGCCGTACCTACGAGCAGTACTTC. Its translation: CASSRTYEQYF.

In nucleotides, the CDR3 is TGTGCCAGCAGCCGGGACGGGGGGACCTACAATGAGCAGTTCTTC. It yields the protein CASSRDGGTYNEQFF. This sequence joins TRBV3-1 (or the pseudogene TRBV3-2) and TRBJ2-1; 7 nucleotides line up with TRBD2. V trimming: 4 bases; J trimming: 2 bases; junction bases outside the gene matches: 5. The germline gives CDR1 LGHDT, CDR2 YNNKEL (reference sequence). The CDR3 spans 15 residues.

The chain joins TRBV6-4 to TRBJ2-1, with D uncertain. This CDR3 contains 16 residues. V dropped 0 bases and J dropped 4 bases, with 13 bases sitting between them. Germline lookup yields CDR1 MRHNA and CDR2 SNTAGT. CDR3 nucleotide sequence: TGTGCCAGCAGTGACTCGATAAGAGGCGGATACAATGAGCAGTTCTTC. Translated, it gives CASSDSIRGGYNEQFF.

The V call is TRBV3-1 (or the pseudogene TRBV3-2), the J call TRBJ2-1, with D hard to call. Trimming left V 5 bases short and J 3 bases short, with 5 bases between. This CDR3 has 12 amino acids. Germline CDR1 is LGHDT and CDR2 is YNNKEL (reference sequence). This CDR3 reads CASSGRYNEQFF. The CDR3 bases are TGTGCCAGCAGCGGGCGCTACAATGAGCAGTTCTTC.

J is TRBJ2-1 and V is TRBV4-1; tentatively, D is TRBD2 (5 bases). V was shortened by 4 bases and J by 1 base, with 17 bases between the two germline ends. The CDR3 sequence is 17 residues long. Germline lookup yields CDR1 MGHRA and CDR2 YSYEKL. The CDR3, as DNA: TGCGCCAGCAGCCCTCCCCCTGGGCGAGGGTCCTACAATGAGCAGTTCTTC. The encoded protein is CASSPPPGRGSYNEQFF.

The CDR3 DNA reads TGTGCCAGCAGCCAAGGAGGCCTAACAAATGGCTACACCTTC. It specifies CASSQGGLTNGYTF. The gene calls are TRBV4-2 and TRBJ1-2; D not resolved. The V end was cut by 1 base, the J end by 6 bases, with 12 bases between. Germline-derived CDR1 and CDR2 are LGHNA and YNFKEQ. CDR3 length: 14 amino acids.

The gene calls are TRBV10-1 and TRBJ1-2, with a tentative D call TRBD1 (5 bases). This CDR3 comprises 13 residues. Trimming left V 5 bases short and J 6 bases short, with 13 bases between. CDR1 is WNHNN, CDR2 SYGVQD, per germline (reference sequence). The CDR3 region is CASSSGQFHGYTF. The DNA for the CDR3 is TGCGCCAGCAGTTCCGGACAATTCCATGGCTACACCTTC.

V is TRBV9 and J is TRBJ2-1; D remains unclear. This CDR3 contains 13 residues. Deletions cut 0 bases from V and 8 bases from J, with 9 bases between. Germline loops: CDR1 SGDLS, CDR2 YYNGEE. The CDR3 bases are TGTGCCAGCAGCGTAGACAACCTAGATGAGCAGTTCTTC. Translating it yields CASSVDNLDEQFF. Filled out from reference TRBV9 and TRBJ2-1, the complete variable domain reads DSGVTQTPKHLITATGQRVTLRCSPRSGDLSVYWYQQSLDQGLQFLIQYYNGEERAKGNILERFSAQQFPDLHSELNLSSLELGDSALYFCASSVDNLDEQFFGPGTRLTVL.

The chain links TRBV3-1 (or the pseudogene TRBV3-2) to TRBJ1-3, with TRBD1 matching 9 bases. With V trimmed by 4 bases and J by 8 bases, 15 bases remained unmatched. The CDR3 is 17 amino acids. Germline V gene sequence: CDR1 LGHDT, CDR2 YNNKEL (reference sequence). The CDR3 region has the DNA TGTGCCAGCAGCCTGACCGCGGGACAGGGAAGTGGGGACACCATATATTTT. Amino acid sequence: CASSLTAGQGSGDTIYF.

This chain links TRBV12-5 with TRBJ2-5, with D perhaps TRBD1 (5 bases). V was cut by 5 bases and J by 3 bases, with 10 bases left in between. The CDR3 runs to 13 residues. The germline V gene encodes CDR1 LGHNT and CDR2 FRNRAP. As DNA, the CDR3 is TGTGCTAGTGGTCTACAAGGGGAAGAGACCCAGTACTTC. Its translation: CASGLQGEETQYF. Together with reference TRBV12-5 and TRBJ2-5, the CDR3 gives the full variable domain: DARVTQTPRHKVTEMGQEVTMRCQPILGHNTVFWYRQTMMQGLELLAYFRNRAPLDDSGMPKDRFSAEMPDATLATLKIQPSEPRDSAVYFCASGLQGEETQYFGPGTRLLVL.

This chain links TRBV7-2 with TRBJ1-3; 10 bases fit TRBD1. V dropped 7 bases and J dropped 8; count of bases not matched to a gene: 8. There are 14 residues in the CDR3. CDR1 SGHTA and CDR2 FQGNSA come from the germline V gene. Here the CDR3 DNA reads TGTGCCAGCATCCCCGGGACAGGGGATGACACCATATATTTT. This codes for CASIPGTGDDTIYF.

This clone was seen once. The rearrangement links TRBV7-2 to TRBJ1-1; 11 positions agree with TRBD1. Per germline, CDR1 SGHTA and CDR2 FQGNSA. V lost 5 bases, J lost 2 bases, and 10 bases stayed unmatched. CDR3 length: 17 residues. The CDR3 spells CASSTDGTGGANTEAFF. CDR3 nucleotide sequence: TGTGCCAGCAGCACCGATGGGACAGGGGGGGCCAACACTGAAGCTTTCTTT.

This clone was seen a single time. The chain combines TRBV7-2 with TRBJ2-1, with D tentatively TRBD1 (6 bases). CDR1 is SGHTA, CDR2 FQGNSA, per germline. This CDR3 contains 13 residues. Deletions cut 1 base from V and 6 bases from J, with 7 bases between. Here the CDR3 reads CASSLVGGNEQFF. The CDR3, as DNA: TGTGCCAGCAGCTTAGTAGGGGGCAATGAGCAGTTCTTC. Full variable domain (rest looked up from reference TRBV7-2 and TRBJ2-1): GAGVSQSPSNKVTEKGKDVELRCDPISGHTALYWYRQSLGQGLEFLIYFQGNSAPDKSGLPSDRFSAERTGGSVSTLTIQRTQQEDSAVYLCASSLVGGNEQFFGPGTRLTVL.